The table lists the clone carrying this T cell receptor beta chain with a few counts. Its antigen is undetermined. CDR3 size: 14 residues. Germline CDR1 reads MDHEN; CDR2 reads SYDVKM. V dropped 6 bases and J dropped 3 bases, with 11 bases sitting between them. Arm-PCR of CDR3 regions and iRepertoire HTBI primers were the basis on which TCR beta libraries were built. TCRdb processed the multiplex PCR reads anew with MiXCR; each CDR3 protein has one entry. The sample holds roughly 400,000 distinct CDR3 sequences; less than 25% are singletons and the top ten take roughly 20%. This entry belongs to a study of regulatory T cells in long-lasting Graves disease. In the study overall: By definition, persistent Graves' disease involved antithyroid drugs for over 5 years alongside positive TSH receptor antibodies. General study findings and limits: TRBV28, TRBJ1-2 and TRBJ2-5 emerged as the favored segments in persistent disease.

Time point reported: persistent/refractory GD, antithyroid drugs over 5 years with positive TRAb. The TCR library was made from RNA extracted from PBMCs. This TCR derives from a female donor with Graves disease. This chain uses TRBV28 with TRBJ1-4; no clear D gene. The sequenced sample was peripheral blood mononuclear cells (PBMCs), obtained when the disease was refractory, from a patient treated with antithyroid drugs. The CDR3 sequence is CASRRTTPNEKLFF. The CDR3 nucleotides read TGTGCCAGCAGACGGACTACTCCTAATGAAAAACTGTTTTTT. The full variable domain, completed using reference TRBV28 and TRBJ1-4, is DVKVTQSSRYLVKRTGEKVFLECVQDMDHENMFWYRQDPGLGLRLIYFSYDVKMKEKGDIPEGYSVSREKKERFSLILESASTNQTSMYLCASRRTTPNEKLFFGSGTQLSVL.